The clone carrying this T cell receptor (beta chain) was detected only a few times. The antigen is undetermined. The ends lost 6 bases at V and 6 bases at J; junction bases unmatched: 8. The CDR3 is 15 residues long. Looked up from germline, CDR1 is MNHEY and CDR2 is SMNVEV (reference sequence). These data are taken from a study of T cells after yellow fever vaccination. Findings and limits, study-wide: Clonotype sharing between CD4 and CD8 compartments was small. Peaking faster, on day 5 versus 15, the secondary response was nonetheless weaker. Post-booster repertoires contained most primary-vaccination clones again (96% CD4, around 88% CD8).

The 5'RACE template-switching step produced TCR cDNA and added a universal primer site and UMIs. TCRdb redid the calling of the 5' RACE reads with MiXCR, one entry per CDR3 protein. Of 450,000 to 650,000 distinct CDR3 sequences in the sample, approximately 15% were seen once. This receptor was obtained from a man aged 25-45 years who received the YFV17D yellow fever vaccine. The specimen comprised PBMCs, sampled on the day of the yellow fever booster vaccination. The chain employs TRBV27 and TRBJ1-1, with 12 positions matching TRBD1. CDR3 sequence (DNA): TGTGCCAGCAGGCGGGACAGGGGGCTCCGGGCTGAAGCTTTCTTT. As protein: CASRRDRGLRAEAFF.